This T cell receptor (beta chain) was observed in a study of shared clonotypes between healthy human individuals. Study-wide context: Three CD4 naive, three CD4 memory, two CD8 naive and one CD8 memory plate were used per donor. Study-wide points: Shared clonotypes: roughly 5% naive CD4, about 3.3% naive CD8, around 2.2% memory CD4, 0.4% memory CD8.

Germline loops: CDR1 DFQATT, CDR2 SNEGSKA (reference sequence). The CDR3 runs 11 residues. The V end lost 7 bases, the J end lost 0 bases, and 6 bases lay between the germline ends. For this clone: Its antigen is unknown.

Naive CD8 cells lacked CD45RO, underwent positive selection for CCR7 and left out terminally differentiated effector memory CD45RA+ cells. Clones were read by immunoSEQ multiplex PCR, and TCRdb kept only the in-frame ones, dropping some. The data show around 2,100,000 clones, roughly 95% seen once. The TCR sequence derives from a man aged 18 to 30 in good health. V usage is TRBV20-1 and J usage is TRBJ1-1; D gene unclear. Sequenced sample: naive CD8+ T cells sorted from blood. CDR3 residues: CSGTVNTEAFF. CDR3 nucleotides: TGCAGTGGGACGGTGAACACTGAAGCTTTCTTT.